The clone carrying this TCR beta chain showed up many times. The CDR3 runs to 15 residues. Trimming pared 5 bases from V and 3 bases from J, leaving 14 bases between. Germline values: CDR1 SGHTA, CDR2 FQGNSA. These data originate in a study of T-cell memory formation after mild COVID-19. TCRdb ran MiXCR on the 5' RACE reads and lists one entry per CDR3 protein. The repertoire holds 300,000 to 350,000 distinct CDR3 sequences, with approximately 19% as singletons. This receptor was identified in a man aged 18 to 29 who had mild COVID-19 (a few samples of this study predate the infection). Cell type and time point are not known. This chain uses TRBV7-2 with TRBJ1-5, with TRBD1 as a possible D gene (6 bases). Sample: PBMCs or a T cell subset sorted from them (not recorded which). The CDR3 DNA reads as TGTGCCAGCAGCCTCACCGGGACAAACAATCAGCCCCAGCATTTT. It translates to CASSLTGTNNQPQHF.